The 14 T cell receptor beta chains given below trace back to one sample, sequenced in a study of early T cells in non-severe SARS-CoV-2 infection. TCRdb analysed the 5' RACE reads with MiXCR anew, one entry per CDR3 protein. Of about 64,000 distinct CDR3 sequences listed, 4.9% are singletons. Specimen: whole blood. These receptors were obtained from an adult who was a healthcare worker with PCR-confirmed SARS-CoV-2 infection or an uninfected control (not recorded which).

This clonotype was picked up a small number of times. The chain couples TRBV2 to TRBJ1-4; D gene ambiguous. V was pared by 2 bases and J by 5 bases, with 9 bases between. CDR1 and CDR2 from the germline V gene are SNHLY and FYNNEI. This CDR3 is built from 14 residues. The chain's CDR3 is CASSEFPLNEKLFF. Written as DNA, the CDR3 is TGTGCCAGCAGTGAATTCCCCCTAAATGAAAAACTGTTTTTT. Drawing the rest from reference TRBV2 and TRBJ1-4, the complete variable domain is EPEVTQTPSHQVTQMGQEVILRCVPISNHLYFYWYRQILGQKVEFLVSFYNNEISEKSEIFDDQFSVERPDGSNFTLKIRSTKLEDSAMYFCASSEFPLNEKLFFGSGTQLSVL.

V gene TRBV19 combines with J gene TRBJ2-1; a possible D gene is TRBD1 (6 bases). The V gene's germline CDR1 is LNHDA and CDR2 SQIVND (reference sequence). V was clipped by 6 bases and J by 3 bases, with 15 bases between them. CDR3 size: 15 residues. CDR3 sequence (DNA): TGTGCCAGTAGCCTGAGTGGGACAAACTACAATGAGCAGTTCTTC. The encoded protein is CASSLSGTNYNEQFF.

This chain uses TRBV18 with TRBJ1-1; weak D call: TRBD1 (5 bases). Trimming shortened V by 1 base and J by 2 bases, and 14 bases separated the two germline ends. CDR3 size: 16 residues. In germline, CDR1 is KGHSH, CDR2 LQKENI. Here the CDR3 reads CASSPRQGGANTEAFF. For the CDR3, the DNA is TGTGCCAGCTCACCACGGCAGGGAGGGGCAAACACTGAAGCTTTCTTT.

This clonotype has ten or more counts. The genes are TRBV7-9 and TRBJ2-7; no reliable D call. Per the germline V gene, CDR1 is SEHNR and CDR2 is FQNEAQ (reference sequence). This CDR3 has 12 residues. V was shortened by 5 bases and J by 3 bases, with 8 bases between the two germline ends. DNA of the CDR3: TGTGCCAGCAGCCGTCAGGACTACGAGCAGTACTTC. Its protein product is CASSRQDYEQYF.

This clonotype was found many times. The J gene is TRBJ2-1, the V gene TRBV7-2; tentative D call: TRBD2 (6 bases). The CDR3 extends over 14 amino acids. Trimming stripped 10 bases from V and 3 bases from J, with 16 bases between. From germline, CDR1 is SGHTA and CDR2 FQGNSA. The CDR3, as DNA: TGTGCCATCAACGGACTATCGAACTACAATGAGCAGTTCTTC. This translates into CAINGLSNYNEQFF.

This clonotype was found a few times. CDR3 sequence: CASSPRRGDPNEKLFF. CDR3 DNA sequence: TGCGCCAGCAGTCCCCGCCGGGGGGACCCTAATGAAAAACTGTTTTTT. The V gene is TRBV5-1, the J gene TRBJ1-4, with a possible D match to TRBD1 (5 bases). Germline lookup yields CDR1 SGHRS and CDR2 YFSETQ. The CDR3 runs 16 residues. V was pared by 5 bases and J by 3 bases, with 17 bases between.

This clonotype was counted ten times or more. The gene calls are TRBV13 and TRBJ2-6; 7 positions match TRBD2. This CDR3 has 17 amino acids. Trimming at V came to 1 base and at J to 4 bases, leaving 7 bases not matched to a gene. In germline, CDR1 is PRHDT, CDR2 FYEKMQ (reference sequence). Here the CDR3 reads CASSLVAGFEGANVLTF. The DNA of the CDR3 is TGTGCCAGCAGCTTAGTAGCGGGTTTTGAAGGGGCCAACGTCCTGACTTTC.

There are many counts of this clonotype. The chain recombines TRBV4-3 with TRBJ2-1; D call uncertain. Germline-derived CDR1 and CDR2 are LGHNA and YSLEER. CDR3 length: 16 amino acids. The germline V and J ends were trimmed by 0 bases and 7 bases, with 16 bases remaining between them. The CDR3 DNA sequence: TGCGCCAGCAGCCAAGATCGGGCTATCCGCAAAAATGAGCAGTTCTTC. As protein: CASSQDRAIRKNEQFF.

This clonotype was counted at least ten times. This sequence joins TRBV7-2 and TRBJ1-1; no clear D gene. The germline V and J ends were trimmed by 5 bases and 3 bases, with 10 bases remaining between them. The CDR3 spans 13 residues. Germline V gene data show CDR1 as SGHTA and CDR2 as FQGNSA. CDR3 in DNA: TGTGCCAGCAGCCCGACACCTTACACTGAAGCTTTCTTT. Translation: CASSPTPYTEAFF.

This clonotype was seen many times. The CDR3: CASHVGLGMNTEAFF. The DNA for the CDR3 is TGTGCCAGCCATGTCGGGTTGGGGATGAACACTGAAGCTTTCTTT. The chain recombines TRBV19 with TRBJ1-1, with D hard to call. V was pared by 9 bases and J by 0 bases, with 17 bases between. Germline values: CDR1 LNHDA, CDR2 SQIVND (reference sequence). The CDR3 sequence is 15 residues long.

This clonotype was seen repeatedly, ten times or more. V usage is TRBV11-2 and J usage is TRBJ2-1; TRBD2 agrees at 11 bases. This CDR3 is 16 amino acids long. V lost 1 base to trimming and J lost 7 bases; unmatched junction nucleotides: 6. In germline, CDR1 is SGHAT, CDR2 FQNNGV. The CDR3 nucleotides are TGTGCCAGCAGCTTAGGCACTAGCGGGAGTGGGAATGAGCAGTTCTTC. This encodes CASSLGTSGSGNEQFF.

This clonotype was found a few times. The DNA of the CDR3 is TGCAGTGCTGGACAGGGGCCTGAAGCTTTCTTT. Translating gives CSAGQGPEAFF. J is TRBJ1-1 and V is TRBV20-1, with 9 bases identical to TRBD1. The trim removed 5 bases at V and 6 bases at J, leaving 1 base unmatched. Looked up from germline, CDR1 is DFQATT and CDR2 is SNEGSKA (reference sequence). This CDR3 has 11 residues.

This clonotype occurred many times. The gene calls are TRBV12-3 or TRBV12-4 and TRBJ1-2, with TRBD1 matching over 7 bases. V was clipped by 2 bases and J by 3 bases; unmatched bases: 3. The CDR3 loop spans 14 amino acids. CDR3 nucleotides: TGTGCCAGCAGTTTAAAGGGGGCAGACTATGGCTACACCTTC. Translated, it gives CASSLKGADYGYTF.

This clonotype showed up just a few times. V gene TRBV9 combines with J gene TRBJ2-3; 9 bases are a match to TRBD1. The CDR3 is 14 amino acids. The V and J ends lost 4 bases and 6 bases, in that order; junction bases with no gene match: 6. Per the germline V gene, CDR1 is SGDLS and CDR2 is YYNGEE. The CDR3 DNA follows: TGTGCCAGCAGCACGACAGGGGGGCTCGATACGCAGTATTTT. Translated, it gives CASSTTGGLDTQYF.